The next 23 T cell receptor beta chains were all read from a single sample in a study of blood T cell repertoires in COVID-19. The protocol was immunoSEQ multiplex PCR, while the TCRdb copy is restricted to in-frame clones and leaves out a portion. The table has approximately 70,000 clones, about 88% seen once. The sequencing input was peripheral blood. These receptors were obtained from a man in his 70s with active COVID-19.

This sequence joins TRBV29-1 and TRBJ2-5, with 7 bases that match TRBD1. V dropped 2 bases and J dropped 5; count of bases not matched to a gene: 2. Germline V CDR1 and CDR2: SQVTM, ANQGSEA. The CDR3 is 12 residues long. CDR3 sequence reads: CSVEHRGETQYF. CDR3 nucleotides: TGCAGCGTTGAACACAGGGGTGAGACCCAGTACTTC.

The chain employs TRBV6-2 or TRBV6-3 and TRBJ1-1, with 11 bases matching TRBD1. In germline, CDR1 is MNHEY, CDR2 SVGEGT. Trimming took 7 bases from V and 8 from J; bases not matched to a gene: 9. CDR3 length: 14 amino acids. CDR3 coding DNA: TGTGCCAGCACCCCCCCGGGACAGGGGGGCGAAGCTTTCTTT. Its protein is CASTPPGQGGEAFF.

The CDR3 protein is CASSLAVGREAVQFF. The CDR3 DNA reads TGTGCCAGCAGCTTAGCGGTCGGGCGGGAGGCTGTGCAGTTCTTC. This chain joins TRBV7-8 and TRBJ2-1; the match to TRBD2 covers 8 bases. V shed 0 bases, J shed 12 bases, and the junction held 10 bases outside the gene matches. This CDR3 has 15 amino acids. Per germline, CDR1 SGHVS and CDR2 FQNEAQ.

This chain uses TRBV7-2 with TRBJ1-5; no reliable D call. Germline V gene sequence: CDR1 SGHTA, CDR2 FQGNSA. The CDR3 loop spans 13 amino acids. Trimming took off 5 bases at V and 6 bases at J, with 11 bases between the two ends. The CDR3 DNA is TGTGCCAGCAGCCCCGACCGGGTTCAGCCCCAGCATTTT. Its protein is CASSPDRVQPQHF.

The chain links TRBV7-2 to TRBJ2-7; 7 nucleotides match TRBD1. Trimming took 6 bases from V and 2 from J; bases not matched to a gene: 4. This CDR3 has 13 residues. CDR1 SGHTA and CDR2 FQGNSA come from the germline V gene. The CDR3 DNA is TGTGCCAGCAGGTCGACAGGGACCTACGAGCAGTACTTC. It is translated as CASRSTGTYEQYF.

This clone has only one observation. The genes are TRBV6-1 and TRBJ1-2; 7 bases are shared with TRBD1. V dropped 2 bases and J dropped 7; count of bases not matched to a gene: 10. The CDR3 has 15 amino acids. Germline assignment: CDR1 MNHNS and CDR2 SASEGT. In nucleotides, the CDR3 is TGTGCCAGCAGTGAAAACACCGGGACAGCTAGTGGCTACACCTTC. Translation gives CASSENTGTASGYTF.

The chain combines TRBV11-3 with TRBJ2-2; 9 bases line up with TRBD2. V dropped 7 bases and J dropped 6; count of bases not matched to a gene: 12. Germline V lookup: CDR1 SGHNT, CDR2 YENEEA. The length of the CDR3 is 16 residues. DNA for the CDR3: TGTGCCAGCACCTCGGGGCGGGAGGGCCGGTCCGGGGAGCTGTTTTTT. This gives the protein CASTSGREGRSGELFF.

The CDR3 nucleotides read TGTGCCTGGAGTGGGGGACTAGCGACCAATGAGCAGTTCTTC. This translates into CAWSGGLATNEQFF. The chain links TRBV30 to TRBJ2-1; the match to TRBD2 covers 10 bases. Per germline, CDR1 GTSNPN and CDR2 SVGIG (reference sequence). The CDR3 length is 14 residues. Trimming removed 1 base from V and 6 bases from J; junction bases left unmatched: 3.

The chain employs TRBV5-1 and TRBJ2-1; 9 nucleotides align to TRBD2. Germline lookup yields CDR1 SGHRS and CDR2 YFSETQ. The CDR3 contains 13 residues. V trimming: 4 bases; J trimming: 8 bases; junction bases outside the gene matches: 4. The CDR3 DNA is TGCGCCAGCAGCCCAGGACTAGCGCATGAGCAGTTCTTC. This gives the protein CASSPGLAHEQFF.

This chain uses TRBV19 with TRBJ1-1, with D possibly being TRBD1 (6 bases). The CDR3 totals 12 residues. Trimming cost V 1 base and J 10 bases, with 10 bases left between them. Germline loops: CDR1 LNHDA, CDR2 SQIVND (reference sequence). CDR3 DNA sequence: TGTGCCAGTAGTATAGCGGGCAGGGGAGCTTTCTTT. Its protein product is CASSIAGRGAFF.

This rearrangement joins TRBV24-1 to TRBJ1-2; no reliable D call. The germline V and J ends were trimmed by 7 bases and 4 bases, with 9 bases remaining between them. The CDR3 contains 12 residues. The germline V gene has CDR1 KGHDR and CDR2 SFDVKD. The CDR3 protein is CATSGESYGYTF. The CDR3 DNA reads TGTGCCACCAGCGGGGAGTCCTATGGCTACACCTTC.

CDR3 sequence (DNA): TGTGCCAGTAGTATGCGGCAGGGGGGAAATAGCAATCAGCCCCAGCATTTT. This encodes CASSMRQGGNSNQPQHF. The chain employs TRBV19 and TRBJ1-5, with TRBD1 matching 7 bases. With V trimmed by 3 bases and J by 0 bases, 8 bases remained unmatched. Germline CDR1 LNHDA, CDR2 SQIVND (reference sequence). The CDR3 spans 17 residues. Full variable domain (remainder filled in from reference TRBV19 and TRBJ1-5): DGGITQSPKYLFRKEGQNVTLSCEQNLNHDAMYWYRQDPGQGLRLIYYSQIVNDFQKGDIAEGYSVSREKKESFPLTVTSAQKNPTAFYLCASSMRQGGNSNQPQHFGDGTRLSIL.

Comment on this clone: One junction end disagrees with the germline gene, perhaps due to a read error. The chain combines TRBV7-7 with TRBJ2-7; D remains ambiguous. The CDR3 is made up of 15 amino acids. Germline V CDR1 and CDR2: SSHAT, FNYEAQ (reference sequence). The CDR3 sequence: CASSPTGPPSYEQYF. Written as DNA, the CDR3 is TGTGCTAGCAGCCCAACTGGGCCCCCCTCCTACGAGCAGTACTTC.

The chain links TRBV19 to TRBJ2-1; tentatively, D is TRBD1 (7 bases). CDR3 length: 15 amino acids. Looked up from germline, CDR1 is LNHDA and CDR2 is SQIVND (reference sequence). V was cut by 3 bases and J by 4 bases, with 13 bases left in between. CDR3 residues: CASSMEGASYNEQFF. For the CDR3, the DNA is TGTGCCAGTAGTATGGAGGGGGCCTCTTACAATGAGCAGTTCTTC.

V gene TRBV5-8 combines with J gene TRBJ2-3; no clear D gene. CDR1 is SGHTS, CDR2 YDEGEE, per germline. V lost 0 bases and J lost 6, with 14 bases in between. CDR3 length equals 15 residues. This CDR3 is CASSLAVLRLDTQYF. The CDR3 DNA reads as TGTGCCAGCAGCTTGGCAGTCCTCAGGTTGGATACGCAGTATTTT.

This rearrangement joins TRBV7-8 to TRBJ1-2; 8 bases match TRBD1. The CDR3 contains 10 residues. CDR1 and CDR2 (germline): SGHVS, FQNEAQ. V dropped 8 bases and J dropped 8; count of bases not matched to a gene: 1. The DNA for the CDR3 is TGTGCCAGCGGGGACAGGGGCTACACCTTC. Translation gives CASGDRGYTF.

J is TRBJ1-1 and V is TRBV18; D might be TRBD1 (6 bases). Germline V gene data show CDR1 as KGHSH and CDR2 as LQKENI. The CDR3 contains 14 residues. V gave up 7 bases and J gave up 4 bases, with 16 bases separating them. The CDR3 spells CASLPTGPGTEAFF. In DNA, the CDR3 is TGTGCCAGCTTACCGACAGGCCCCGGCACTGAAGCTTTCTTT. The full variable domain, rest sourced from reference TRBV18 and TRBJ1-1, is NAGVMQNPRHLVRRRGQEARLRCSPMKGHSHVYWYRQLPEEGLKFMVYLQKENIIDESGMPKERFSAEFPKEGPSILRIQQVVRGDSAAYFCASLPTGPGTEAFFGQGTRLTVV.

J is TRBJ2-3 and V is TRBV4-3; unclear D gene. Germline V CDR1 and CDR2: LGHNA, YSLEER. Trimming pared 0 bases from V and 6 bases from J, leaving 16 bases between. The CDR3 consists of 16 residues. CDR3 DNA: TGCGCCAGCAGCCAAGAGGCCGCGCGCGGCGCGGATACGCAGTATTTT. As protein: CASSQEAARGADTQYF.

The chain has TRBV15 and TRBJ1-5; 8 bases are a match to TRBD1. This CDR3 has 14 residues. The germline V gene has CDR1 LNHNV and CDR2 YYDKDF (reference sequence). J gave up 6 bases and V 3 bases, and 4 bases lay outside the gene matches. The CDR3 spells CATSRSGGGQPQHF. In DNA, the CDR3 is TGTGCCACCAGCAGGTCAGGGGGCGGTCAGCCCCAGCATTTT.

V usage is TRBV9 and J usage is TRBJ1-1; maybe TRBD1 (5 bases). CDR1 and CDR2 from the germline V gene are SGDLS and YYNGEE. Trimming pared 4 bases from V and 5 bases from J, leaving 12 bases between. The CDR3 has 13 amino acids. The CDR3 loop reads CASSPGAGTEAFF. The CDR3 DNA follows: TGTGCCAGCAGCCCCGGGGCGGGGACTGAAGCTTTCTTT.

V gene TRBV19 combines with J gene TRBJ2-7; 8 nucleotides align to TRBD1. The CDR3 is 15 amino acids. CDR1 LNHDA and CDR2 SQIVND come from the germline V gene (reference sequence). V shed 3 bases, J shed 1 base, and the junction held 5 bases outside the gene matches. CDR3 region: CASSIQGASSYEQYF. CDR3 in DNA: TGTGCCAGTAGTATCCAGGGGGCCTCATCCTACGAGCAGTACTTC.

This sequence joins TRBV10-3 and TRBJ2-5; 8 nucleotides line up with TRBD2. With V trimmed by 7 bases and J by 9 bases, 10 bases remained unmatched. Germline loops: CDR1 ENHRY, CDR2 SYGVKD. The CDR3 extends over 13 amino acids. This CDR3 reads CAINDGGEAAQYF. In DNA, the CDR3 is TGTGCCATCAACGACGGGGGGGAAGCCGCCCAGTACTTC.

This chain joins TRBV12-3 or TRBV12-4 and TRBJ1-1; no clear D. The V and J ends lost 3 bases and 2 bases respectively, with 7 bases between them. The CDR3 loop spans 13 amino acids. CDR3 amino acids: CASSFGSNTEAFF. The CDR3 DNA reads as TGTGCCAGCAGTTTCGGGTCTAACACTGAAGCTTTCTTT.